These 13 T cell receptor beta chains originate from one sample sequenced in a study of T cells expressing NK-cell markers. Reprocessing the 5' RACE reads, TCRdb reports a single entry for every CDR3 protein and omits DNA. The specimen's table records about 190,000 distinct CDR3 sequences. Sequencing used blood T cells: a sorted CD56 or NKG2C T cell subset, CD4+ or CD8+ T cells, or bulk PBMC T cells (not recorded which). The source is a man aged 18 to 69 in good health.

This CDR3 reads CASSLDGTGASGYTF. V and J are TRBV12-3 or TRBV12-4 and TRBJ1-2; TCRdb designates TRBD1, a call that cannot be tested without DNA. This CDR3 has 15 residues.

This chain connects TRBV7-8 to TRBJ1-6; TCRdb returns TRBD1, unconfirmable since there is no DNA. CDR3 length: 14 residues. Germline V gene sequence: CDR1 SGHVS, CDR2 FQNEAQ. CDR3 in amino acids: CASSPDRVNSPLHF.

V is TRBV15 and J is TRBJ2-7; TCRdb's D call, TRBD1, is unchecked because there is no DNA. CDR1 is LNHNV and CDR2 is YYDKDF in the germline V gene (reference sequence). The CDR3 covers 13 residues. The CDR3 is CATSLTGGSEQYF.

This chain connects TRBV19 to TRBJ1-4. Germline CDR1 LNHDA, CDR2 SQIVND (reference sequence). The CDR3 is 14 residues long. The CDR3 is CASSTGATNEKLFF.

The chain has TRBV27 and TRBJ1-5. From germline, CDR1 is MNHEY and CDR2 SMNVEV (reference sequence). The CDR3 covers 16 residues. The CDR3: CASSSLLGGGDQPQHF.

The J gene is TRBJ2-7, the V gene TRBV2; the TCRdb D gene call, TRBD1, has no DNA to confirm it. This CDR3 region has 16 residues. The germline V gene encodes CDR1 SNHLY and CDR2 FYNNEI. The CDR3 is CASSWVRTGASYEQYF. The full variable domain, in which reference TRBV2 and TRBJ2-7 provide the parts outside the CDR3, is EPEVTQTPSHQVTQMGQEVILRCVPISNHLYFYWYRQILGQKVEFLVSFYNNEISEKSEIFDDQFSVERPDGSNFTLKIRSTKLEDSAMYFCASSWVRTGASYEQYFGPGTRLTVT.

V is TRBV5-5 and J is TRBJ1-1. The CDR3 length is 14 residues. Germline-derived CDR1 and CDR2 are SGHKS and YYEKEE (reference sequence). This CDR3 is CASSLGDMNTEAFF.

This chain links TRBV12-3 or TRBV12-4 with TRBJ2-1; TCRdb proposes TRBD1, but this gene call is untestable without DNA. The CDR3 totals 13 residues. CDR3: CASSLLRANEQFF.

The chain is built from TRBV20-1 and TRBJ2-3; the TRBD2 assignment by TCRdb is unverifiable without DNA. Germline assignment: CDR1 DFQATT and CDR2 SNEGSKA (reference sequence). The CDR3 extends over 18 amino acids. CDR3 sequence reads: CSARDRGLAESSTDTQYF.

J is TRBJ2-3 and V is TRBV7-9. The CDR3 is 12 residues long. CDR1 and CDR2 from the germline V gene are SEHNR and FQNEAQ (reference sequence). CDR3 amino acids: CASSPQDNTQYF.

The gene calls are TRBV5-6 and TRBJ2-1; the TCRdb call, TRBD1, lacks DNA for checking. This CDR3 comprises 17 residues. Germline-derived CDR1 and CDR2 are SGHDT and YYEEEE. The CDR3 region is CASSLTQGDGFRNEQFF. The variable domain in full, completed from reference TRBV5-6 and TRBJ2-1, reads DAGVTQSPTHLIKTRGQQVTLRCSPKSGHDTVSWYQQALGQGPQFIFQYYEEEERQRGNFPDRFSGHQFPNYSSELNVNALLLGDSALYLCASSLTQGDGFRNEQFFGPGTRLTVL.

The rearrangement joins TRBV13 to TRBJ2-7; TCRdb's assignment of TRBD2 cannot be checked, as there is no DNA. There are 16 residues in the CDR3. The V gene's germline CDR1 is PRHDT and CDR2 FYEKMQ (reference sequence). The CDR3 sequence: CASSPERTSGGGEQYF.

The V gene is TRBV20-1, the J gene TRBJ1-1; TCRdb selects TRBD1, and the lack of DNA leaves this call unchecked. The CDR3 contains 16 residues. Germline V gene lookup returns CDR1 DFQATT and CDR2 SNEGSKA (reference sequence). The CDR3 region is CSARDMTGEPNTEAFF.